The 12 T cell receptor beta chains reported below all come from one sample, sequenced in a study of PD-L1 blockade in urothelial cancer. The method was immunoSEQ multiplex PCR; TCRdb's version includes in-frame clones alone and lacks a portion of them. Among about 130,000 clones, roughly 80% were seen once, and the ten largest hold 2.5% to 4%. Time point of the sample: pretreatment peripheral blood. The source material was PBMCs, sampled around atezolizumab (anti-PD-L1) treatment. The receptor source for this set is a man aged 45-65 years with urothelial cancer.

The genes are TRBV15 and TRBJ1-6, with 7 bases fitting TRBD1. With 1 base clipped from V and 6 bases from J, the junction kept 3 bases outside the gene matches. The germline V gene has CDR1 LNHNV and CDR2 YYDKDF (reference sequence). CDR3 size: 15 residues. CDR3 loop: CATSRGQGINSPLHF. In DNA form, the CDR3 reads TGTGCCACCAGCAGAGGACAGGGAATTAATTCACCCCTCCACTTT.

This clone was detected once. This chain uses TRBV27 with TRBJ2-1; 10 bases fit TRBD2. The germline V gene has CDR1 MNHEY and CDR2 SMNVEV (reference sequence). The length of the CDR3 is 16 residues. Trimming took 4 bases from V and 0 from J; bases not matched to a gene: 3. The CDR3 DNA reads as TGTGCCAGCAGTTCCGGACTAGCGGCCTCCTACAATGAGCAGTTCTTC. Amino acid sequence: CASSSGLAASYNEQFF.

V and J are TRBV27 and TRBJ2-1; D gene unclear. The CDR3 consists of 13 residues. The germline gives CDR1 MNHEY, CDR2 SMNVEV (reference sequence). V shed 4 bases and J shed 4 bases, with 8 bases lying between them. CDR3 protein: CASSWSQYNEQFF. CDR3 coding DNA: TGTGCCAGCAGTTGGAGCCAATACAATGAGCAGTTCTTC.

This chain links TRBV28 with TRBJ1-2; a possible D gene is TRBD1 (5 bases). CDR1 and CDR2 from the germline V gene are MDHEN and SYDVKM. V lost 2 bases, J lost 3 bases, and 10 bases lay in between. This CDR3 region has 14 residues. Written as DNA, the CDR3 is TGTGCCAGCAGTTTACTAGGGGCGGACTATGGCTACACCTTC. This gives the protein CASSLLGADYGYTF.

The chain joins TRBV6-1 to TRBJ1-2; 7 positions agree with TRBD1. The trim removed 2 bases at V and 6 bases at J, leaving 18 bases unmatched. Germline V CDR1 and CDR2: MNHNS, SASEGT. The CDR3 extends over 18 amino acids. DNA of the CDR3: TGTGCCAGCAGTGAAACCGCAGCGTTCAGACTGGGACAGCATGGCTACACCTTC. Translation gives CASSETAAFRLGQHGYTF.

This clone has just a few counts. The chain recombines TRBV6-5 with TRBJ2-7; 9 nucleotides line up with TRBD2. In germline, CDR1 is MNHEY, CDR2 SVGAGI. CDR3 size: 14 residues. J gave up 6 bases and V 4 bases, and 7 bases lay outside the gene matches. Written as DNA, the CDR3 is TGTGCCAGCAGTTCGTGGCGGGAGGGCCGCGAGCAGTACTTC. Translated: CASSSWREGREQYF.

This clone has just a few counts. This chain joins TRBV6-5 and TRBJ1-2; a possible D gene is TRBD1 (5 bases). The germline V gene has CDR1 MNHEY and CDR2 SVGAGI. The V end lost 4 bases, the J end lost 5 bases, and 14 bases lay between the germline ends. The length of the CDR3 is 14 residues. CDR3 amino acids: CASSSPGLRYGYTF. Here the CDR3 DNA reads TGTGCCAGCAGTTCCCCGGGACTCCGGTATGGCTACACCTTC.

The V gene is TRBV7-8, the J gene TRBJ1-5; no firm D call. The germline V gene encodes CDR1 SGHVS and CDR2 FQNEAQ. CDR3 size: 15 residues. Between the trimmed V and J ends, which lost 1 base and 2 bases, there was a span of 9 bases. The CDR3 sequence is CASSLVLRGNQPQHF. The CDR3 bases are TGTGCCAGCAGCTTAGTTCTGAGAGGCAATCAGCCCCAGCATTTT. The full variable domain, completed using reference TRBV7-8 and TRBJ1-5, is GAGVSQSPRYKVAKRGQDVALRCDPISGHVSLFWYQQALGQGPEFLTYFQNEAQLDKSGLPSDRFFAERPEGSVSTLKIQRTQQEDSAVYLCASSLVLRGNQPQHFGDGTRLSIL.

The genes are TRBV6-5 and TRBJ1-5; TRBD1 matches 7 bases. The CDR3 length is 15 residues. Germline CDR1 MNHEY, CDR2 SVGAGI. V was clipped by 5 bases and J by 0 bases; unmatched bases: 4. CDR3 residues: CASSRTGNSNQPQHF. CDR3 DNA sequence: TGTGCCAGCAGTCGGACAGGAAATAGCAATCAGCCCCAGCATTTT.

The CDR3 DNA reads as TGTGCCAGCCGACTAGCGGGAGGGTACGAGCAGTACTTC. This encodes CASRLAGGYEQYF. The rearrangement uses TRBV6-5 and TRBJ2-7, with TRBD2 matching over 14 bases. The junction had 1 base not matched to a gene; V was cut back by 8 bases and J by 4 bases. CDR1 is MNHEY and CDR2 is SVGAGI in the germline V gene. The CDR3 consists of 13 residues.

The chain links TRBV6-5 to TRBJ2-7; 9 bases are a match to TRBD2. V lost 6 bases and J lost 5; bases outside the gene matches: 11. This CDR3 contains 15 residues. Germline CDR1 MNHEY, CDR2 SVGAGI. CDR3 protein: CASRGLANSFHEQYF. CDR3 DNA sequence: TGTGCCAGCAGAGGACTAGCGAATTCATTCCACGAGCAGTACTTC.

For the CDR3, the DNA is TGTGCCAGCTCATCAAGACAGCCGGGGGGAGAGACCCAGTACTTC. Protein: CASSSRQPGGETQYF. The chain recombines TRBV18 with TRBJ2-5, with 7 bases lining up with TRBD2. The CDR3 consists of 15 residues. The trim removed 5 bases at V and 4 bases at J, leaving 10 bases unmatched. Per the germline V gene, CDR1 is KGHSH and CDR2 is LQKENI.